The T cell receptor (beta chain) described here comes from a study of cytomegalovirus exposure and HLA in healthy donors. Whole-study context: The same platform was used for the roughly 130 validation repertoires and the 500 to 700 first-cohort repertoires, a later analysis reported.

This table comes from immunoSEQ multiplex PCR, and its TCRdb copy is limited to in-frame clones, with some not included. This sample yields approximately 210,000 clones, of which about 90% are seen a single time; 2.9% belongs to the top ten. The CDR3 loop spans 14 amino acids. Unmatched junction bases numbered 6, after V lost 5 bases and J lost 6 bases. The germline V gene has CDR1 MNHEY and CDR2 SMNVEV (reference sequence). Findings of the study overall: The classifier, whose performance was assessed in both the original and validation cohorts, reportedly diagnosed cytomegalovirus status with high specificity and sensitivity. Most TCR sequences were rare, but some public TCRs occurred in many donors.

On this clone: Its antigen is undetermined.

Sequences were obtained from PBMCs. The rearrangement joins TRBV27 to TRBJ2-1; 8 nucleotides line up with TRBD1. The origin of this receptor is a woman in her late teens or twenties in good health and CMV-seronegative. CDR3 residues: CASSTGGSGNEQFF. CDR3 DNA: TGTGCCAGCAGTACAGGGGGATCTGGCAATGAGCAGTTCTTC.